Listed below are T cell receptor beta chains from one sample, sequenced in a study of blood T cell dynamics during melanoma immunotherapy. TCRdb's table, derived via immunoSEQ multiplex PCR, lists solely in-frame clones and lacks some. The sample lists approximately 12,000 clones, roughly 84% occurring once. Sequenced here: blood, sampled from a patient treated with checkpoint blockade. The receptors were gathered from a human donor with melanoma. Each CDR3 is given with its conserved first and last residue. D genes are given only for firm matches. Expanded clones get a size class; other rows say once, few or many, or leave the size out.

cdr3_nt	cdr3_aa	j_call	v_call	d_call	clone_size
TGCGCCAGCAGCTTGTCCAGGGGAGTCACAGATACGCAGTATTTT	CASSLSRGVTDTQYF	TRBJ2-3	TRBV5-1	-	-
TGTGCCAGCAACCCGACGGGAGCTAACTATGGCTACACCTTC	CASNPTGANYGYTF	TRBJ1-2	TRBV27	-	-
TGCGCCAGCAGCCAAGAACGAGCCTCGTCAGGCTACGAGCAGTACTTC	CASSQERASSGYEQYF	TRBJ2-7	TRBV4-1	-	-
TGTGCCAGCAGTTCCCCACGGGGACCCGGGGAGCTGTTTTTT	CASSSPRGPGELFF	TRBJ2-2	TRBV11-3	-	-
TGTGCCAGCAGCTTAGGGCATAGCGGGGGGTTCCCCTACTTC	CASSLGHSGGFPYF	TRBJ2-7	TRBV7-2	TRBD2	few
TGTGCCAGCAGAGAACAGGGGACTAATGAAAAACTGTTTTTT	CASREQGTNEKLFF	TRBJ1-4	TRBV27	TRBD1	-
TGTGCCAGCAGTTATGATGGCATCTACGAGCAGTACTTC	CASSYDGIYEQYF	TRBJ2-7	TRBV6-5	-	-
TGTGCCAGCAGCTGGGGACAGGGGGGAACTGAAGCTTTCTTT	CASSWGQGGTEAFF	TRBJ1-1	TRBV5-8	TRBD1	-
TGCACCAGCAGCCAATCGTGGAGGGACCTGAGGGGGCGATACAATGAGCAGTTCTTC	CTSSQSWRDLRGRYNEQFF	TRBJ2-1	TRBV1	-	-
TGTGCTAGTGGTTTGGTACGGGTCGGACAGCTAAACTATGGCTACACCTTC	CASGLVRVGQLNYGYTF	TRBJ1-2	TRBV12-5	-	-
TGTGCCAGCAGCACTACAGGGGGCCTCGGTCAGCCCCAGCATTTT	CASSTTGGLGQPQHF	TRBJ1-5	TRBV7-9	TRBD1	-
TGTGCCAGTAAAACGGACAGGCAAGAGACCCAGTACTTC	CASKTDRQETQYF	TRBJ2-5	TRBV5-4	TRBD1	-
TGTGCCAGCAGCTTGGGGCTAGCGGTCCCTTCTGGGGCCAACGTCCTGACTTTC	CASSLGLAVPSGANVLTF	TRBJ2-6	TRBV5-6	TRBD2	-
TGTGCCAGCAGTGAAGATGTAGGGGGGAAAGCTTTCTTT	CASSEDVGGKAFF	TRBJ1-1	TRBV2	-	-
TGTGCCCTTCAGGGACAGGGCGGAAACACCATATATTTT	CALQGQGGNTIYF	TRBJ1-3	TRBV11-2	TRBD1	-
TGTGCCAGCAGCTTAGCGTCGGCGGAGCAGTACTTC	CASSLASAEQYF	TRBJ2-7	TRBV7-9	-	-
TGTGCCAGAAGGGGGGTCGGCTCTGGAAACACCATATATTTT	CARRGVGSGNTIYF	TRBJ1-3	TRBV2	-	-
TGTGCCAGCAGTTACTCAGGGGCACACGGCTACACCTTC	CASSYSGAHGYTF	TRBJ1-2	TRBV6-5	-	-
TGTGCCAGCAGTGACGGTGCAACTAATGAAAAACTGTTTTTT	CASSDGATNEKLFF	TRBJ1-4	TRBV6-1	-	-
TGTGCCAGCAGCAAGGGTGGGGCCCCAGATACGCAGTATTTT	CASSKGGAPDTQYF	TRBJ2-3	TRBV7-3	-	-
TGTGCCACCAGGACATGGGGGAACCCCTACAATGAGCAGTTCTTC	CATRTWGNPYNEQFF	TRBJ2-1	TRBV19	-	-
TGTGCCAGCAGCTTAGATAGGAGGGGCAGGGGGAACACTGAAGCTTTCTTT	CASSLDRRGRGNTEAFF	TRBJ1-1	TRBV11-2	-	-
TGTGCCAGCAGTTTAAGTGTGAATACAGATACGCAGTATTTT	CASSLSVNTDTQYF	TRBJ2-3	TRBV27	-	-
TGTGCCAGCAGTCATAGCGGGAGCCACAATGAGCAGTTCTTC	CASSHSGSHNEQFF	TRBJ2-1	TRBV7-6	TRBD2	-
TGTGCCAGCAGCTCCGCCCCCCTACTACTGGAGCAGTTCTTC	CASSSAPLLLEQFF	TRBJ2-1	TRBV11-2	-	-
TGTGCCAGCAGCGGTGTTCAGGGGCCAGATACGCAGTATTTT	CASSGVQGPDTQYF	TRBJ2-3	TRBV6-1	-	-
TGCGCCAGCAGCCAAGGGGGCACTAGCGGGGCGATTAGCACAGATACGCAGTATTTT	CASSQGGTSGAISTDTQYF	TRBJ2-3	TRBV4-1	TRBD2	-
TGCGCCAGCAGCCCGGGACAGCAGCAGGCCCAGTACTTC	CASSPGQQQAQYF	TRBJ2-5	TRBV5-1	TRBD1	few
TGTGCCAGCAGCTTAGGAACTAGCGGTAACACCGGGGAGCTGTTTTTT	CASSLGTSGNTGELFF	TRBJ2-2	TRBV7-6	TRBD2	-
TGCGCCAGCAGCCACCCCGGGGATTTCGGGGAGCTGTTTTTT	CASSHPGDFGELFF	TRBJ2-2	TRBV4-1	-	few
TGTGCCAGCAGTTACGGAGGCGGAATCTCCTACAATGAGCAGTTCTTC	CASSYGGGISYNEQFF	TRBJ2-1	TRBV6-6	-	-
TGTGCCACTCGACGTAGGTCGGGCACCGGGGAGCTGTTTTTT	CATRRRSGTGELFF	TRBJ2-2	TRBV2	-	-
TGTGCCAGCAGCCGCCGGACAGGCAACACTGAAGCTTTCTTT	CASSRRTGNTEAFF	TRBJ1-1	TRBV5-6	TRBD1	-
TGTGCCAGCAGCTTGCAGGGCGCAGACTATGGCTACACCTTC	CASSLQGADYGYTF	TRBJ1-2	TRBV5-4	-	few
TGTGCCAGCAGCCCCGGACAGGCCTATGGCTACACCTTC	CASSPGQAYGYTF	TRBJ1-2	TRBV2	TRBD1	few
TGTGCCACCCTACCAACGGGCAGACTTGGCAATCAGCCCCAGCATTTT	CATLPTGRLGNQPQHF	TRBJ1-5	TRBV19	-	-
TGTGCCAGCTTGGGTAGCGGGCCTTTTTACGAGCAGTACTTC	CASLGSGPFYEQYF	TRBJ2-7	TRBV11-2	TRBD2	-
TGTGCCAGCAGCCTCAATCGCCCTCCCTACGAGCAGTACTTC	CASSLNRPPYEQYF	TRBJ2-7	TRBV7-9	-	-
TGTGCCAGCATCTCACCTGGGGAGACCCAGTACTTC	CASISPGETQYF	TRBJ2-5	TRBV7-9	-	-
TGTGCCAGCAGCCAGGGAGATACGCAGTATTTT	CASSQGDTQYF	TRBJ2-3	TRBV14	-	-
TGTGCCAGCAGTTACGGGATAGGGGCCAACGTCCTGACTTTC	CASSYGIGANVLTF	TRBJ2-6	TRBV6-5	-	once
TGTGCCAGCAGTTTATCTACAGTTCGCTGGGTGGGCAGGGAGCAGGGAATCTTC	CASSLSTVRWVGREQGIF	TRBJ2-1	TRBV27	-	-
TGTGCCAGCAGCCGGGGACAGTATGGAAACACCATATATTTT	CASSRGQYGNTIYF	TRBJ1-3	TRBV27	TRBD1	-
TGTGCCAGCAGCTTAGCCCCTAGCAATGAGCAGTTCTTC	CASSLAPSNEQFF	TRBJ2-1	TRBV7-7	-	-